The 31 T cell receptor beta chains in this list originate from one sample, sequenced in a study of CD8 T cells in Susac syndrome. Random hexamers served to reverse transcribe roughly 0.45 to 1 ug RNA. TCRdb passed the immunoSEQ multiplex PCR reads through MiXCR, listing each CDR3 protein once. Of about 190,000 distinct CDR3 sequences detected, about 94% appear once; the ten largest clones hold about 0.1%. The sample was CD4+ T cells from PBMCs. The origin of the receptors is a human donor in good health.

The chain couples TRBV10-3 to TRBJ2-2; 7 bases are a match to TRBD1. CDR1 is ENHRY, CDR2 SYGVKD, per germline. The CDR3 contains 14 residues. The V gene end was trimmed by 4 bases and the J gene end by 2 bases; junction bases not matched to a gene: 1. CDR3 coding DNA: TGTGCCATCAGTGGACAGGGAAACACCGGGGAGCTGTTTTTT. It yields the protein CAISGQGNTGELFF.

The chain joins TRBV7-8 to TRBJ2-1; D might be TRBD1 (5 bases). The germline V and J ends were trimmed by 1 base and 1 base, with 8 bases remaining between them. This CDR3 is 15 amino acids long. In germline, CDR1 is SGHVS, CDR2 FQNEAQ. The CDR3 DNA is TGTGCCAGCAGCTTAGATCAGGGTTCCTACAATGAGCAGTTCTTC. Translating gives CASSLDQGSYNEQFF.

V and J are TRBV4-2 and TRBJ2-3; D is perhaps TRBD2 (5 bases). Germline V gives CDR1 LGHNA, CDR2 YNFKEQ. Trimming removed 1 base at V and 2 bases at J, with 13 bases between. The CDR3 length is 16 residues. Here the CDR3 DNA reads TGTGCCAGCAGCCAAGTTCGTAGGGAGAACACAGATACGCAGTATTTT. Its translation is CASSQVRRENTDTQYF.

This chain joins TRBV20-1 and TRBJ2-3; 10 bases map to TRBD1. This CDR3 is built from 16 residues. Unmatched junction bases numbered 5, after V lost 0 bases and J lost 2 bases. Germline V gives CDR1 DFQATT, CDR2 SNEGSKA (reference sequence). The CDR3 region is CSARDGTGVITDTQYF. The CDR3 DNA reads TGCAGTGCTAGAGATGGGACAGGGGTAATCACAGATACGCAGTATTTT.

This chain joins TRBV6-2 or TRBV6-3 and TRBJ2-3; no reliable D call. V dropped 1 base and J dropped 3 bases, with 2 bases sitting between them. The CDR3 totals 12 residues. CDR1 and CDR2 (germline): MNHEY, SVGEGT. CDR3 nucleotides: TGTGCCAGCAGTTACTGGACAGATACGCAGTATTTT. Protein sequence: CASSYWTDTQYF.

The chain carries TRBV30 and TRBJ2-4; D is unclear. The V end was cut by 0 bases, the J end by 0 bases, with 12 bases between. Germline V lookup: CDR1 GTSNPN, CDR2 SVGIG (reference sequence). The CDR3 is 16 residues long. The CDR3 region has the DNA TGTGCCTGGAGTGTACCCGGTTACCGAGCCAAAAACATTCAGTACTTC. Encoded protein: CAWSVPGYRAKNIQYF. Variable domain in full (rest from reference TRBV30 and TRBJ2-4): SQTIHQWPATLVQPVGSPLSLECTVEGTSNPNLYWYRQAAGRGLQLLFYSVGIGQISSEVPQNLSASRPQDRQFILSSKKLLLSDSGFYLCAWSVPGYRAKNIQYFGAGTRLSVL.

The chain recombines TRBV2 with TRBJ2-5; 8 positions agree with TRBD2. The CDR3 runs 16 residues. Germline CDR1 and CDR2: SNHLY and FYNNEI. V gave up 7 bases and J gave up 3 bases; unmatched junction bases: 13. The CDR3 DNA follows: TGTGCCAGCAATAGACGGGGCGGGGGGACAAAAGAGACCCAGTACTTC. It translates to CASNRRGGGTKETQYF.

This clonotype was observed once. The V and J genes are TRBV25-1 and TRBJ1-2, with D tentatively TRBD1 (6 bases). Germline values: CDR1 MGHDK, CDR2 SYGVNS. Trimming cost V 3 bases and J 7 bases, with 15 bases left between them. The CDR3 has 14 amino acids. In nucleotides, the CDR3 is TGTGCCAGCAGTGAGGTAGCAGGGGTTGGTGGCTACACCTTC. It yields the protein CASSEVAGVGGYTF.

The chain employs TRBV7-2 and TRBJ1-4, with D tentatively TRBD1 (5 bases). V was pared by 1 base and J by 5 bases, with 11 bases between. The CDR3 covers 15 residues. Germline V gene sequence: CDR1 SGHTA, CDR2 FQGNSA. The chain's CDR3 is CASSLVSGINEKLFF. DNA of the CDR3: TGTGCCAGCAGCTTAGTTTCAGGGATAAATGAAAAACTGTTTTTT.

This chain connects TRBV4-1 to TRBJ2-5; the D is unclear. This CDR3 is built from 14 residues. Germline V gene sequence: CDR1 MGHRA, CDR2 YSYEKL. Trimming shortened V by 1 base and J by 5 bases, and 11 bases separated the two germline ends. For the CDR3, the DNA is TGCGCCAGCAGCCAAGTCGGGCAGTCGGAGACCCAGTACTTC. Its translation is CASSQVGQSETQYF.

A few counts support this clonotype. The chain combines TRBV29-1 with TRBJ1-4; D gene unclear. Trimming removed 4 bases at V and 7 bases at J, with 4 bases between. The V gene's germline CDR1 is SQVTM and CDR2 ANQGSEA. The CDR3 has 10 residues. The CDR3: CSVGGEKLFF. CDR3 bases: TGCAGCGTTGGGGGTGAAAAACTGTTTTTT.

The count of this clonotype is one. The J gene is TRBJ1-1, the V gene TRBV19; D gene ambiguous. Trimming cost V 5 bases and J 5 bases, with 18 bases left between them. The CDR3 totals 15 residues. In germline, CDR1 is LNHDA, CDR2 SQIVND (reference sequence). The CDR3 region is CASSPRTSGWTEAFF. The DNA of the CDR3 is TGTGCCAGTAGTCCCCGGACCTCTGGGTGGACTGAAGCTTTCTTT. The whole variable domain, remainder taken from reference TRBV19 and TRBJ1-1, is DGGITQSPKYLFRKEGQNVTLSCEQNLNHDAMYWYRQDPGQGLRLIYYSQIVNDFQKGDIAEGYSVSREKKESFPLTVTSAQKNPTAFYLCASSPRTSGWTEAFFGQGTRLTVV.

This chain joins TRBV2 and TRBJ2-1, with 15 positions matching TRBD2. This CDR3 has 15 residues. The trim removed 7 bases at V and 7 bases at J, leaving 5 bases unmatched. Germline CDR1 SNHLY, CDR2 FYNNEI. In DNA, the CDR3 is TGTGCCAGCATTCCCGGGACTAGCGGGAGGAATGAGCAGTTCTTC. Amino acids: CASIPGTSGRNEQFF. The variable domain in full, completed from reference TRBV2 and TRBJ2-1, reads EPEVTQTPSHQVTQMGQEVILRCVPISNHLYFYWYRQILGQKVEFLVSFYNNEISEKSEIFDDQFSVERPDGSNFTLKIRSTKLEDSAMYFCASIPGTSGRNEQFFGPGTRLTVL.

V and J are TRBV2 and TRBJ1-4; 8 bases are a match to TRBD1. This CDR3 spans 18 amino acids. V gave up 8 bases and J gave up 5 bases; unmatched junction bases: 19. The germline CDR1 and CDR2 sequences are SNHLY and FYNNEI. CDR3 in amino acids: CASLGQERGLIRNEKLFF. The CDR3 nucleotides are TGTGCCAGCCTGGGACAGGAGAGAGGTTTGATACGGAATGAAAAACTGTTTTTT.

The chain employs TRBV7-3 and TRBJ1-1, with D maybe TRBD1 (5 bases). Trimming stripped 0 bases from V and 10 bases from J, with 6 bases between. This CDR3 is 11 amino acids long. The germline V gene has CDR1 SGHTA and CDR2 FQGTGA. The CDR3 here is CASSLTRVAFF. DNA of the CDR3: TGTGCCAGCAGCTTAACCAGGGTAGCTTTCTTT.

The chain combines TRBV7-2 with TRBJ1-1; a weak D match, TRBD1 (5 bases). The length of the CDR3 is 15 residues. The germline CDR1 and CDR2 sequences are SGHTA and FQGNSA. The V end lost 5 bases, the J end lost 3 bases, and 16 bases lay between the germline ends. CDR3 in amino acids: CASSLGGDRDTEAFF. DNA for the CDR3: TGTGCCAGCAGCCTCGGGGGTGATAGGGACACTGAAGCTTTCTTT.

The genes are TRBV19 and TRBJ2-2; no clear D. CDR3 length equals 16 residues. Germline CDR1 reads LNHDA; CDR2 reads SQIVND (reference sequence). V was clipped by 2 bases and J by 1 base, with 11 bases between them. The CDR3 is CASSIPGSGNTGELFF. In DNA form, the CDR3 reads TGTGCCAGTAGTATACCCGGCTCCGGGAACACCGGGGAGCTGTTTTTT.

This clonotype has a single count. For the CDR3, the DNA is TGCAGTGCCCCTGCACAGGCGAACACTGAAGCTTTCTTT. Translated: CSAPAQANTEAFF. V gene TRBV20-1 combines with J gene TRBJ1-1; possible D gene TRBD1, 5 bases. Germline V gene lookup returns CDR1 DFQATT and CDR2 SNEGSKA (reference sequence). The CDR3 length is 13 residues. Trimming took off 6 bases at V and 1 base at J, with 12 bases between the two ends.

This clonotype appeared a few times. An end of the junction does not agree with germline; a read error may underlie this. This chain uses TRBV5-1 with TRBJ1-6; no clear D gene. CDR3 length: 14 residues. Germline CDR1 SGHRS, CDR2 YFSETQ. Here the CDR3 reads CASSLGQNNSPLHF. CDR3 nucleotide sequence: TGTGCCAGCAGTTTAGGGCAAAACAATTCACCCCTCCACTTT. Drawing the rest from reference TRBV5-1 and TRBJ1-6, the complete variable domain is KAGVTQTPRYLIKTRGQQVTLSCSPISGHRSVSWYQQTPGQGLQFLFEYFSETQRNKGNFPGRFSGRQFSNSRSEMNVSTLELGDSALYLCASSLGQNNSPLHFGNGTRLTVT.

The V and J genes are TRBV19 and TRBJ2-2, with 8 bases aligning to TRBD2. Germline CDR1 reads LNHDA; CDR2 reads SQIVND (reference sequence). The V and J ends lost 7 bases and 3 bases, in that order; junction bases with no gene match: 7. CDR3 length equals 15 residues. The CDR3 loop is CASNRLAGDTGELFF. The CDR3 DNA follows: TGTGCCAGTAATCGGCTAGCGGGCGACACCGGGGAGCTGTTTTTT.

The chain recombines TRBV20-1 with TRBJ2-5; 7 positions agree with TRBD2. The CDR3 sequence is 15 residues long. V was pared by 8 bases and J by 3 bases, with 15 bases of the junction left unmatched. Germline V CDR1 and CDR2: DFQATT, SNEGSKA (reference sequence). The CDR3 DNA reads TGCAGTACCTCAAAAGGGTTGGGGGGGGAAGAGACCCAGTACTTC. Residues: CSTSKGLGGEETQYF.

This CDR3 reads CASSFSWTEAFF. The CDR3 DNA reads as TGTGCCAGCAGTTTTTCGTGGACTGAAGCTTTCTTT. The rearrangement uses TRBV12-3 or TRBV12-4 and TRBJ1-1; D is uncertain. This CDR3 spans 12 amino acids. Between the trimmed V and J ends, which lost 3 bases and 5 bases, there was a span of 7 bases.

This chain uses TRBV11-2 with TRBJ1-1; D is unclear. The germline CDR1 and CDR2 sequences are SGHAT and FQNNGV. V lost 4 bases, J lost 8 bases, and 20 bases lay in between. The CDR3 sequence is 15 residues long. The CDR3 coding sequence is TGTGCCAGCAGCTCCGAGCTAGGGCGATACAGAGAAGCTTTCTTT. Residues: CASSSELGRYREAFF.

The genes are TRBV28 and TRBJ1-1; a weak D match, TRBD1 (5 bases). This CDR3 is 13 amino acids long. V was pared by 2 bases and J by 11 bases, with 15 bases between. Germline V gene data show CDR1 as MDHEN and CDR2 as SYDVKM. The CDR3 coding sequence is TGTGCCAGCAGTTTAGTGGGGGTGAATTCGGCTTTCTTT. Its translation is CASSLVGVNSAFF.

The rearrangement links TRBV11-3 to TRBJ2-1; the match to TRBD1 covers 9 bases. From germline, CDR1 is SGHNT and CDR2 YENEEA. This CDR3 is 16 amino acids long. V was pared by 3 bases and J by 0 bases, with 3 bases of the junction left unmatched. CDR3 nucleotide sequence: TGTGCCAGCAGCTTGAGGACAGGGGACTCCTACAATGAGCAGTTCTTC. This gives the protein CASSLRTGDSYNEQFF.

In this sample, this clonotype turned up once. The chain links TRBV29-1 to TRBJ2-2; 7 positions agree with TRBD1. Germline V lookup: CDR1 SQVTM, CDR2 ANQGSEA. Unmatched junction bases numbered 16, after V lost 6 bases and J lost 3 bases. There are 17 residues in the CDR3. The CDR3 spells CSVLTPGQKLDTGELFF. In DNA, the CDR3 is TGCAGCGTCCTAACCCCGGGACAGAAGCTTGACACCGGGGAGCTGTTTTTT.

The chain recombines TRBV4-3 with TRBJ2-1; D gene unclear. V gave up 0 bases and J gave up 10 bases, with 10 bases separating them. CDR1 LGHNA and CDR2 YSLEER come from the germline V gene. This CDR3 is built from 13 residues. The CDR3 loop reads CASSQELHGEQFF. DNA of the CDR3: TGCGCCAGCAGCCAAGAACTTCATGGGGAGCAGTTCTTC.

The rearrangement uses TRBV15 and TRBJ2-5; 13 positions match TRBD2. Trimming cost V 4 bases and J 2 bases; bases outside gene matches: 4. The CDR3 spans 16 residues. The V gene's germline CDR1 is LNHNV and CDR2 YYDKDF (reference sequence). The CDR3 reads CATSISGLAGQETQYF. In DNA, the CDR3 is TGTGCCACCAGCATTTCGGGACTAGCGGGACAAGAGACCCAGTACTTC.

As DNA, the CDR3 is TGTGCCAGCATCCAAACGGTCCGGAGCTCTGGAAACACCATATATTTT. Amino acids: CASIQTVRSSGNTIYF. V gene TRBV2 combines with J gene TRBJ1-3; unclear D gene. Between the trimmed V and J ends, which lost 7 bases and 0 bases, there was a span of 16 bases. Germline V gene sequence: CDR1 SNHLY, CDR2 FYNNEI. This CDR3 has 16 amino acids.

The genes are TRBV28 and TRBJ2-5; D may be TRBD1 (5 bases). Germline CDR1 reads MDHEN; CDR2 reads SYDVKM. The CDR3 is made up of 14 amino acids. V dropped 9 bases and J dropped 3 bases, with 17 bases sitting between them. The CDR3 loop is CASGPQGGKETQYF. DNA of the CDR3: TGTGCCAGTGGCCCCCAGGGCGGCAAAGAGACCCAGTACTTC.

V and J are TRBV15 and TRBJ2-6; D is unclear. Germline CDR1 reads LNHNV; CDR2 reads YYDKDF (reference sequence). With 7 bases removed from V and 0 bases from J, the gap between germline ends came to 10 bases. CDR3 length: 15 amino acids. In DNA, the CDR3 is TGTGCCACCAATGGAGAATTCTCTGGGGCCAACGTCCTGACTTTC. Protein sequence: CATNGEFSGANVLTF. Full variable domain (outside the CDR3, taken from reference TRBV15 and TRBJ2-6): DAMVIQNPRYQVTQFGKPVTLSCSQTLNHNVMYWYQQKSSQAPKLLFHYYDKDFNNEADTPDNFQSRRPNTSFCFLDIRSPGLGDTAMYLCATNGEFSGANVLTFGAGSRLTVL.